The 3 T cell receptor beta chains in this list originate from one sample, sequenced in a study of T cells in Graves' hyperthyroidism and ophthalmopathy (dated by TCRdb to about 2019). Receptors were amplified or captured by multiplex PCR. For sequencing, an Illumina HiSeq 2000 was employed. Amplification of TCR beta CDR3 regions was carried out from RNA transcripts. The first round of RT-PCR for the TCR CDR3 was performed with the HTBI primer set and the Qiagen OneStep RT-PCR kit. The raw public reads went through TCRdb reprocessing: fastp at Q25, MiXCR clone calling, in-frame beta chains kept. A single entry per CDR3 protein holds the most common genes and DNA from its merged rows. The sample data list under 350,000 distinct CDR3 sequences, and approximately 13% of these were observed just once. The ten largest clones take up 34% of the sample. Material for sequencing was blood. These receptors came from a woman aged 40 to 50 with Graves' ophthalmopathy.

CDR3 region: CSAPGQGRYEQYF. The CDR3 region has the DNA TGCAGTGCTCCCGGACAGGGAAGGTACGAGCAGTACTTC. V is TRBV20-1 and J is TRBJ2-7, with 8 bases aligning to TRBD1. The CDR3 has 13 amino acids. The V gene's germline CDR1 is DFQATT and CDR2 SNEGSKA (reference sequence). V shed 5 bases and J 4 bases; nucleotides not matched to a gene: 7.

Ten or more counts support this clonotype. In DNA form, the CDR3 reads TGTGCCAGCAGTTACTCGACAGGGTCGAGTGGCTACACCTTC. Protein: CASSYSTGSSGYTF. The chain links TRBV6-6 to TRBJ1-2; 7 nucleotides agree with TRBD1. Germline trimming cut 0 bases from V and 7 bases from J; bases unmatched to any gene: 5. The CDR3 length is 14 residues. In germline, CDR1 is MNHNY, CDR2 SVGAGI (reference sequence).

As concerns this clonotype: A much larger clone lies one base from this, so it may be a read error. The genes are TRBV29-1 and TRBJ1-2; 7 bases fit TRBD1. This CDR3 region has 12 residues. J was trimmed by 12 bases and V by 6 bases; bases with no gene match: 13. Germline assignment: CDR1 SQVTM and CDR2 ANQGSEA. In DNA form, the CDR3 reads TGCAGCGTGGGAGACAGGGCGTACGGCCACACCTTC. This codes for CSVGDRAYGHTF.